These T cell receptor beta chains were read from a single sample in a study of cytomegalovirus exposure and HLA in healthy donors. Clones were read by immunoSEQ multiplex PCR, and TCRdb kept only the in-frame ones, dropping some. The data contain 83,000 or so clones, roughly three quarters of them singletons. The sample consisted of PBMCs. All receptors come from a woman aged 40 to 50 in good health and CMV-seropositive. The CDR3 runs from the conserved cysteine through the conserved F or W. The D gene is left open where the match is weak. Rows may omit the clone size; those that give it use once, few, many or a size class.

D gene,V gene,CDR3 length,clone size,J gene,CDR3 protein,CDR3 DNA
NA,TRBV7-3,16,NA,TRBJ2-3,CASSLTRPGLRDTQYF,TGTGCCAGCAGCTTAACGCGGCCGGGTTTGAGGGATACGCAGTATTTT
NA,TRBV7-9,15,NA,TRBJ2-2,CASSSRRPNTGELFF,TGTGCCAGCAGCTCCCGGCGGCCCAACACCGGGGAGCTGTTTTTT
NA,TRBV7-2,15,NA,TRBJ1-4,CASSLEYPGNEKLFF,TGTGCCAGCAGCTTAGAATATCCGGGGAATGAAAAACTGTTTTTT
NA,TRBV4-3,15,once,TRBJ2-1,CASSPKRWGGREQFF,TGCGCCAGCAGCCCGAAGCGGTGGGGGGGCAGGGAGCAGTTCTTC
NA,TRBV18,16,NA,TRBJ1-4,CASSPALGATNEKLFF,TGTGCCAGCTCACCAGCCCTAGGAGCAACTAATGAAAAACTGTTTTTT
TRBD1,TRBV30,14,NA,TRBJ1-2,CAWSGGQGQSGYTF,TGTGCCTGGAGTGGGGGACAGGGGCAGAGCGGCTACACCTTC
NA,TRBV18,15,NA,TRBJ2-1,CASSPDLATNNEQFF,TGTGCCAGCTCACCAGATTTAGCAACCAACAATGAGCAGTTCTTC
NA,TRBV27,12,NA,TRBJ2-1,CASSLSQGGQFF,TGTGCCAGCAGTTTATCCCAGGGTGGGCAGTTCTTC
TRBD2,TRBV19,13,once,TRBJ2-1,CASSWTSGNEQFF,TGTGCCAGTAGTTGGACTAGCGGCAATGAGCAGTTCTTC
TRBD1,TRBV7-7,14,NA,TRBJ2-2,CASSLTGVSGELFF,TGTGCTAGCAGCTTAACAGGGGTATCCGGGGAGCTGTTTTTT
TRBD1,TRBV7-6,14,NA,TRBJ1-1,CASGPGQSSTPAFF,TGTGCCAGCGGGCCGGGACAGAGCTCCACTCCGGCTTTCTTT
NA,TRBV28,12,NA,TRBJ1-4,CASSLRGEKLFF,TGTGCCAGCAGTTTACGGGGAGAAAAACTGTTTTTT
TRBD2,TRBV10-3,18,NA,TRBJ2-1,CAISESTSGRVKYNEQFF,TGTGCCATCAGTGAGTCGACTAGCGGGAGGGTTAAGTACAATGAGCAGTTCTTC
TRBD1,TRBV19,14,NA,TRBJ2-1,CASSLGQVYNEQFF,TGTGCCAGTAGCCTTGGACAGGTATACAATGAGCAGTTCTTC
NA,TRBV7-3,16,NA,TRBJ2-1,CASSNVPLRSYNEQFF,TGTGCCAGCAGCAATGTCCCCCTCAGGTCCTACAATGAGCAGTTCTTC
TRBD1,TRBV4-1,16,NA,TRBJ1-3,CASSQGGQASGNTIYF,TGCGCCAGCAGCCAAGGGGGACAGGCTTCTGGAAACACCATATATTTT
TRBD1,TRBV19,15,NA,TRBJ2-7,CASSTYGTGAYEQYF,TGTGCCAGTAGTACCTACGGGACAGGGGCCTACGAGCAGTACTTC
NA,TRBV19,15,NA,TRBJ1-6,CASSIDNSPNSPLHF,TGTGCCAGTAGTATAGATAACAGTCCTAATTCACCCCTCCACTTT
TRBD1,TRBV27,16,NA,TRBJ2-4,CASSTGGAPTKNIQYF,TGTGCCAGCAGCACAGGGGGCGCGCCGACCAAAAACATTCAGTACTTC
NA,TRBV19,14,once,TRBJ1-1,CASSLPGWNTEAFF,TGTGCCAGTAGCTTACCAGGGTGGAACACTGAAGCTTTCTTT
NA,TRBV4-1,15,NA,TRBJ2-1,CASSQGRQRDNEQFF,TGCGCCAGCAGCCAAGGCAGACAGCGTGACAATGAGCAGTTCTTC
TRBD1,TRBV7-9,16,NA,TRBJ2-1,CASSSGTGGTPDEQFF,TGTGCCAGCAGCTCCGGGACAGGGGGCACTCCGGATGAGCAGTTCTTC
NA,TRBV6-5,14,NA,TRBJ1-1,CASSYSTVDPSVFF,TGTGCCAGCAGTTACTCGACAGTAGACCCTTCAGTTTTCTTT
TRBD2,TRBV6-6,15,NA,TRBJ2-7,CASSASLAELYEQYF,TGTGCCAGCAGTGCCTCCCTAGCGGAGCTCTACGAGCAGTACTTC
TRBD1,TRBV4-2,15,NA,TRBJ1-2,CASSPQGEINYGYTF,TGTGCCAGCAGCCCACAGGGGGAGATTAACTATGGCTACACCTTC
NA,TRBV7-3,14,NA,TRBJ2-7,CASQQSSASYEQYF,TGTGCCAGCCAACAATCTAGCGCCTCCTACGAGCAGTACTTC
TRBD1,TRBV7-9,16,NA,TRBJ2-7,CASSVDRDSSIDEQYF,TGTGCCAGCAGCGTTGACCGGGACAGTTCCATCGACGAGCAGTACTTC
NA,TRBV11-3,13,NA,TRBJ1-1,CASSFTGNTEAFF,TGTGCCAGCAGCTTCACAGGAAACACTGAAGCTTTCTTT
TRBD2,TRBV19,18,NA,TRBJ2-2,CASDGGGGYSVSTGELFF,TGTGCCAGCGATGGGGGGGGTGGTTACTCCGTTTCCACCGGGGAGCTGTTTTTT
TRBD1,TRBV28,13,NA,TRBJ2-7,CASSLRGQNEQYF,TGTGCCAGCAGTTTAAGGGGGCAGAACGAGCAGTACTTC
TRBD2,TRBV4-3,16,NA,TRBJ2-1,CASSQDWGGTYNEQFF,TGCGCCAGCAGCCAAGATTGGGGGGGTACCTACAATGAGCAGTTCTTC
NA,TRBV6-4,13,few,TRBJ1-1,CASSLEINTEAFF,TGTGCCAGCAGCCTAGAGATTAACACTGAAGCTTTCTTT
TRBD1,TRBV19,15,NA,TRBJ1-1,CASSIDRGRVTEAFF,TGTGCCAGTAGTATTGACAGGGGGCGAGTCACTGAAGCTTTCTTT
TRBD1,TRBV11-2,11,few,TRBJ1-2,CARRQGYGYTF,TGTGCCAGACGACAGGGGTATGGCTACACCTTC
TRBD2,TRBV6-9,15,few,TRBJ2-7,CASSPVYPTGGEQYF,TGTGCCAGCAGTCCCGTCTACCCGACGGGGGGCGAGCAGTACTTC
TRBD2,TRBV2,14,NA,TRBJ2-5,CASKVTSGQETQYF,TGTGCCAGCAAGGTGACTAGCGGCCAAGAGACCCAGTACTTC
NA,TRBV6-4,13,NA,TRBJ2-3,CASSDSRWDTQYF,TGTGCCAGCAGTGACTCCAGGTGGGATACGCAGTATTTT
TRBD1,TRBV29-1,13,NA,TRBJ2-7,CSVGFYRGDEQYF,TGCAGCGTTGGGTTTTACAGGGGCGACGAGCAGTACTTC
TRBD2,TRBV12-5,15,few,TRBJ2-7,CASGLGLGLPDEQYF,TGTGCTAGTGGTTTGGGATTGGGACTACCGGACGAGCAGTACTTC
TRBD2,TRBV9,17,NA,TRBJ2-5,CASSVGLAGGGRETQYF,TGTGCCAGCAGCGTCGGACTAGCGGGGGGAGGGAGAGAGACCCAGTACTTC
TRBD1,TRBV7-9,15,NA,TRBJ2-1,CASSPWDSSYNEQFF,TGTGCCAGCAGCCCGTGGGACAGCTCCTACAATGAGCAGTTCTTC
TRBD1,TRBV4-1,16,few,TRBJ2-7,CASSQDTRQGADKQYF,TGCGCCAGCAGCCAAGACACCCGACAGGGGGCGGATAAGCAGTACTTC
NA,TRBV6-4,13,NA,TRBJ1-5,CASSTGANQPQHF,TGTGCCAGCAGTACGGGAGCCAATCAGCCCCAGCATTTT
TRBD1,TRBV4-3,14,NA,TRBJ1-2,CASSQDRAGDGYTF,TGCGCCAGCAGCCAGGACAGGGCAGGGGATGGCTACACCTTC
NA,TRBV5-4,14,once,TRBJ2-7,CASSLVGAGDEQYF,TGTGCCAGCAGCTTGGTGGGGGCCGGCGACGAGCAGTACTTC
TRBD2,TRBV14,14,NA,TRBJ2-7,CASSQVTSGGRQYF,TGTGCCAGCAGCCAAGTCACTAGCGGGGGAAGGCAGTACTTC
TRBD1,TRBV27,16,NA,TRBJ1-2,CASPTPLRDRGPGYTF,TGTGCCAGCCCTACACCTCTTCGGGACAGGGGGCCTGGCTACACCTTC
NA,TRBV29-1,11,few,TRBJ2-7,CSVDQGLAQYF,TGCAGCGTTGATCAGGGATTGGCGCAGTACTTC
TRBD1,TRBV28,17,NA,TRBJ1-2,CASRAPGQGSAGYGYTF,TGTGCCAGCAGGGCCCCGGGACAGGGATCGGCGGGCTATGGCTACACCTTC
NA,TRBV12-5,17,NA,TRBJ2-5,CASGLGPGGTAQETQYF,TGTGCTAGTGGTTTGGGGCCCGGCGGGACGGCGCAAGAGACCCAGTACTTC
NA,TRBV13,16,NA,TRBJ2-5,CASSLGQGRAQETQYF,TGTGCCAGCAGCTTAGGGCAGGGGCGCGCCCAAGAGACCCAGTACTTC
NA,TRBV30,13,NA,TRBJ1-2,CAGSREFNYGYTF,TGTGCCGGGTCGAGGGAGTTTAACTATGGCTACACCTTC
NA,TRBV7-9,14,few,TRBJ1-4,CASSSEGTNEKLFF,TGTGCCAGCAGCTCGGAGGGGACTAATGAAAAACTGTTTTTT
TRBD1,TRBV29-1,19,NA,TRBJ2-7,CSVAESGQGVGIRTYEQYF,TGCAGCGTTGCGGAGTCGGGACAGGGTGTGGGTATAAGGACCTACGAGCAGTACTTC
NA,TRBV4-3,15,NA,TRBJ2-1,CASSLREDGYNEQFF,TGCGCCAGCAGCCTGCGGGAAGATGGCTACAATGAGCAGTTCTTC
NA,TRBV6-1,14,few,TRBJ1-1,CASSLRQDNTEAFF,TGTGCCAGCAGTCTCCGACAGGACAACACTGAAGCTTTCTTT
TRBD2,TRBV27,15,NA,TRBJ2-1,CASSSSSGGYNEQFF,TGTGCCAGCAGTTCCTCTAGCGGGGGATACAATGAGCAGTTCTTC
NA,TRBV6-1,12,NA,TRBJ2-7,CAGSQGTYEQYF,TGTGCCGGTTCACAGGGTACCTACGAGCAGTACTTC